The 16 T cell receptor beta chains presented below share a single source sample, sequenced in a study of T cell responses to AZD1222 COVID-19 vaccine. Assay: immunoSEQ multiplex PCR; the TCRdb copy retains only in-frame clones and omits some. Of about 92,000 clones listed, around 84% are singletons. The sample consisted of peripheral blood, taken on day 0 of AZD1222 vaccination. These receptors all stem from an adult in good health.

The CDR3 DNA reads TGTGCCAGCAGTGATCGGGTGGGGGACACAGATACGCAGTATTTT. Translating it yields CASSDRVGDTDTQYF. The V call is TRBV6-4, the J call TRBJ2-3; the D call may be TRBD1 or TRBD2 (5 bases each). The CDR3 length is 15 residues. CDR1 is MRHNA, CDR2 SNTAGT, per germline. Trimming took off 3 bases at V and 2 bases at J, with 12 bases between the two ends.

The gene calls are TRBV28 and TRBJ1-1, with no clear D. Deletions cut 5 bases from V and 4 bases from J, with 14 bases between. In germline, CDR1 is MDHEN, CDR2 SYDVKM. This CDR3 comprises 14 residues. The CDR3 sequence: CASSATPPSTEAFF. The DNA of the CDR3 is TGTGCCAGCAGTGCAACACCCCCTTCCACTGAAGCTTTCTTT.

The chain links TRBV4-2 to TRBJ1-2, with no clear D. The CDR3 loop spans 15 amino acids. V was shortened by 0 bases and J by 2 bases, with 10 bases between the two germline ends. Germline lookup yields CDR1 LGHNA and CDR2 YNFKEQ. CDR3 amino acids: CASSQDEQTNYGYTF. CDR3 in DNA: TGTGCCAGCAGCCAAGATGAACAGACAAACTATGGCTACACCTTC.

The J gene is TRBJ2-6, the V gene TRBV28; 9 nucleotides line up with TRBD1. V lost 3 bases to trimming and J lost 0 bases; unmatched junction nucleotides: 3. This CDR3 comprises 17 residues. Germline V lookup: CDR1 MDHEN, CDR2 SYDVKM. As DNA, the CDR3 is TGTGCCAGCAGTTTGGGGACAGGGTCCTCTGGGGCCAACGTCCTGACTTTC. Its protein product is CASSLGTGSSGANVLTF.

This clone appeared a few times. The chain has TRBV5-1 and TRBJ2-5; D is perhaps TRBD1 (6 bases). Germline loops: CDR1 SGHRS, CDR2 YFSETQ. This CDR3 is 15 amino acids long. Between the trimmed V and J ends, which lost 0 bases and 5 bases, there was a span of 14 bases. CDR3 nucleotides: TGCGCCAGCAGCTTGGTTACAGGGAGCTGGGAGACCCAGTACTTC. This encodes CASSLVTGSWETQYF.

This chain connects TRBV2 to TRBJ2-6; 12 bases are a match to TRBD2. V lost 6 bases, J lost 3 bases, and 6 bases stayed unmatched. The V gene's germline CDR1 is SNHLY and CDR2 FYNNEI. The CDR3 has 17 amino acids. The CDR3 protein is CASSGLAGFGGANVLTF. CDR3 DNA: TGTGCCAGCAGCGGACTAGCGGGGTTTGGTGGGGCCAACGTCCTGACTTTC. Supplemented by reference TRBV2 and TRBJ2-6, the full variable domain reads EPEVTQTPSHQVTQMGQEVILRCVPISNHLYFYWYRQILGQKVEFLVSFYNNEISEKSEIFDDQFSVERPDGSNFTLKIRSTKLEDSAMYFCASSGLAGFGGANVLTFGAGSRLTVL.

V is TRBV19 and J is TRBJ2-5, with D perhaps being TRBD1 or TRBD2 (5 bases each). The germline CDR1 and CDR2 sequences are LNHDA and SQIVND (reference sequence). Trimming cost V 5 bases and J 7 bases, with 20 bases left between them. The CDR3 extends over 15 amino acids. Here the CDR3 reads CASSWGTPPSGTQYF. DNA of the CDR3: TGTGCCAGTAGTTGGGGGACCCCCCCTAGTGGGACCCAGTACTTC.

In this sample, this clone turned up once. The chain is built from TRBV2 and TRBJ2-1; no definite D call. The germline CDR1 and CDR2 sequences are SNHLY and FYNNEI. The V gene lost 4 bases and the J gene lost 6 bases, with 7 bases spanning the gap. This CDR3 has 12 amino acids. The chain's CDR3 is CASSVFRNEQFF. The CDR3 region has the DNA TGTGCCAGCAGTGTCTTCCGCAATGAGCAGTTCTTC.

J is TRBJ2-4 and V is TRBV19; D perhaps matches TRBD2 (5 bases). Germline assignment: CDR1 LNHDA and CDR2 SQIVND (reference sequence). The CDR3 is 13 amino acids. V dropped 4 bases and J dropped 5 bases, with 9 bases sitting between them. DNA for the CDR3: TGTGCCAGTAGTAATCGGGGAGAAAACATTCAGTACTTC. This gives the protein CASSNRGENIQYF. The variable domain in full, completed from reference TRBV19 and TRBJ2-4, reads DGGITQSPKYLFRKEGQNVTLSCEQNLNHDAMYWYRQDPGQGLRLIYYSQIVNDFQKGDIAEGYSVSREKKESFPLTVTSAQKNPTAFYLCASSNRGENIQYFGAGTRLSVL.

The V call is TRBV6-1, the J call TRBJ1-6; TRBD1 might be the D (6 bases). The V end was cut by 0 bases, the J end by 3 bases, with 12 bases between. CDR1 and CDR2 (germline): MNHNS, SASEGT. The CDR3 has 17 amino acids. The DNA of the CDR3 is TGTGCCAGCAGTGAAGCTGGGGGGCTTTTCTATAATTCACCCCTCCACTTT. This encodes CASSEAGGLFYNSPLHF.

The J gene is TRBJ2-7, the V gene TRBV4-1; D not certain. Trimming cost V 3 bases and J 2 bases, with 8 bases left between them. There are 13 residues in the CDR3. Germline V gene data show CDR1 as MGHRA and CDR2 as YSYEKL. The CDR3 region is CASSQLVTYEQYF. For the CDR3, the DNA is TGCGCCAGCAGCCAGCTGGTAACCTACGAGCAGTACTTC.

This rearrangement joins TRBV28 to TRBJ2-5; 10 nucleotides agree with TRBD1. CDR3 length equals 14 residues. The ends lost 5 bases at V and 4 bases at J; junction bases unmatched: 4. CDR1 MDHEN and CDR2 SYDVKM come from the germline V gene. Written as DNA, the CDR3 is TGTGCCAGCAGTCGACAGGGGGCACCAGAGACCCAGTACTTC. It codes for CASSRQGAPETQYF.

This chain joins TRBV27 and TRBJ1-1; no clear D. The length of the CDR3 is 13 residues. Per the germline V gene, CDR1 is MNHEY and CDR2 is SMNVEV (reference sequence). V lost 5 bases, J lost 0 bases, and 7 bases lay in between. CDR3 protein: CASSTQLNTEAFF. In DNA, the CDR3 is TGTGCCAGCAGTACACAGCTGAACACTGAAGCTTTCTTT.

V is TRBV14 and J is TRBJ2-1, with unresolved D. The CDR3 totals 12 residues. The V end lost 2 bases, the J end lost 7 bases, and 6 bases lay between the germline ends. CDR1 and CDR2 from the germline V gene are SGHDN and FVKESK. The CDR3 protein is CASSQFGNEQFF. The DNA for the CDR3 is TGTGCCAGCAGCCAATTCGGGAATGAGCAGTTCTTC.

The rearrangement links TRBV6-5 to TRBJ2-7; perhaps TRBD1 as D (5 bases). Germline lookup yields CDR1 MNHEY and CDR2 SVGAGI. The CDR3 runs 15 residues. The V end lost 0 bases, the J end lost 0 bases, and 9 bases lay between the germline ends. The CDR3 nucleotides are TGTGCCAGCAGTTACTCTCAGGGTTCCTCCTACGAGCAGTACTTC. Translated, it gives CASSYSQGSSYEQYF.

The count of this clone is one. The chain joins TRBV3-1 (or the pseudogene TRBV3-2) to TRBJ1-5; D unresolved. The germline V and J ends were trimmed by 4 bases and 3 bases, with 13 bases remaining between them. CDR1 is LGHDT and CDR2 is YNNKEL in the germline V gene (reference sequence). This CDR3 comprises 15 residues. The CDR3 region has the DNA TGTGCCAGCAGCCTAAGCATCACAGACAATCAGCCCCAGCATTTT. It encodes CASSLSITDNQPQHF.